The next 17 T cell receptor beta chains were all read from a single sample in a study of blood T cell repertoires in COVID-19. Measured with immunoSEQ multiplex PCR; TCRdb has only the in-frame clones, and not every one. The repertoire includes tens of thousands of clones, about four fifths of them detected once, and roughly 5% sits in the top ten. The sequenced sample was peripheral blood. These receptors were taken from a woman older than 75 with active or convalescent COVID-19.

V is TRBV4-1 and J is TRBJ2-3; weak D call: TRBD2 (7 bases). The CDR3 length is 16 residues. The V end was cut by 0 bases, the J end by 1 base, with 11 bases between. Germline V gives CDR1 MGHRA, CDR2 YSYEKL. CDR3 nucleotide sequence: TGCGCCAGCAGCCAAGAGGGGGGGCTACGCACAGATACGCAGTATTTT. It yields the protein CASSQEGGLRTDTQYF.

This rearrangement joins TRBV5-1 to TRBJ2-7; 9 positions match TRBD1. The ends lost 4 bases at V and 0 bases at J; junction bases unmatched: 8. The CDR3 runs 16 residues. Germline V CDR1 and CDR2: SGHRS, YFSETQ. This CDR3 is CASSPGDRGGSYEQYF. CDR3 in DNA: TGCGCCAGCAGCCCTGGAGACAGGGGGGGCTCCTACGAGCAGTACTTC. The full variable domain, completed using reference TRBV5-1 and TRBJ2-7, is KAGVTQTPRYLIKTRGQQVTLSCSPISGHRSVSWYQQTPGQGLQFLFEYFSETQRNKGNFPGRFSGRQFSNSRSEMNVSTLELGDSALYLCASSPGDRGGSYEQYFGPGTRLTVT.

V gene TRBV15 combines with J gene TRBJ2-5; D is undetermined. Trimming took 0 bases from V and 4 from J, leaving 12 bases between them. This CDR3 spans 15 amino acids. The V gene's germline CDR1 is LNHNV and CDR2 YYDKDF (reference sequence). For the CDR3, the DNA is TGTGCCACCAGCAGAGATCGGTCCGTATCAGAGACCCAGTACTTC. This sequence encodes CATSRDRSVSETQYF.

This chain connects TRBV19 to TRBJ2-1, with a tentative D call TRBD2 (6 bases). Trimming left V 3 bases short and J 9 bases short, with 9 bases between. The CDR3 runs 12 residues. Germline CDR1 LNHDA, CDR2 SQIVND (reference sequence). The CDR3 DNA reads as TGTGCCAGTAGTATTCTGCGGGGTGAGCAGTTCTTC. Its translation: CASSILRGEQFF.

V is TRBV6-5 and J is TRBJ2-7; 10 bases align to TRBD1. V shed 6 bases, J shed 5 bases, and the junction held 7 bases outside the gene matches. CDR1 is MNHEY, CDR2 SVGAGI, per germline. This CDR3 spans 14 amino acids. For the CDR3, the DNA is TGTGCCAGCAGCCGATCCGGGACAGGGGACGAGCAGTACTTC. This codes for CASSRSGTGDEQYF.

The V and J genes are TRBV9 and TRBJ2-7; the match to TRBD2 covers 15 bases. Germline V gene data show CDR1 as SGDLS and CDR2 as YYNGEE. V dropped 4 bases and J dropped 2; count of bases not matched to a gene: 7. The CDR3 covers 17 residues. CDR3 amino acids: CASSRGLAGGPAYEQYF. CDR3 coding DNA: TGTGCCAGCAGCCGCGGACTAGCGGGGGGGCCCGCCTACGAGCAGTACTTC.

V is TRBV20-1 and J is TRBJ1-1; perhaps TRBD1 as D (6 bases). The CDR3 is made up of 13 amino acids. V dropped 3 bases and J dropped 4 bases, with 12 bases sitting between them. Germline-derived CDR1 and CDR2 are DFQATT and SNEGSKA (reference sequence). CDR3 sequence reads: CSASGGGGTEAFF. The CDR3 nucleotides read TGCAGTGCTAGTGGGGGCGGGGGCACTGAAGCTTTCTTT.

In DNA, the CDR3 is TGTGCCAGCAGCTTAGTCGGGGGGCCCCGCGGTGAGCAGTTCTTC. This encodes CASSLVGGPRGEQFF. The genes are TRBV7-6 and TRBJ2-1; D perhaps matches TRBD2 (7 bases). The CDR3 is made up of 15 amino acids. Germline lookup yields CDR1 SGHVS and CDR2 FNYEAQ. Trimming took off 1 base at V and 9 bases at J, with 16 bases between the two ends.

This chain uses TRBV24-1 with TRBJ2-3; 14 bases are a match to TRBD2. With V trimmed by 6 bases and J by 1 base, 5 bases remained unmatched. The germline V gene encodes CDR1 KGHDR and CDR2 SFDVKD. This CDR3 is built from 17 residues. CDR3 amino acids: CATSTVGLAGGTDTQYF. The CDR3, as DNA: TGTGCCACCAGTACGGTGGGACTAGCGGGAGGCACAGATACGCAGTATTTT.

The chain links TRBV19 to TRBJ1-4, with 10 bases fitting TRBD1. The germline CDR1 and CDR2 sequences are LNHDA and SQIVND (reference sequence). CDR3 length equals 15 residues. The V gene end was trimmed by 4 bases and the J gene end by 8 bases; junction bases not matched to a gene: 7. The CDR3 coding sequence is TGTGCCAGTAGTACCCGGGACAGGGGTGCGGAAAAACTGTTTTTT. Its protein product is CASSTRDRGAEKLFF.

This clone was recorded once. The rearrangement joins TRBV29-1 to TRBJ1-1; no firm D call. The CDR3 totals 12 residues. CDR1 is SQVTM and CDR2 is ANQGSEA in the germline V gene. The ends were cut back, 4 bases at V and 7 bases at J, with 13 bases in the middle. Written as DNA, the CDR3 is TGCAGCGTTGTACCCAGTCGGGGTGAAGCTTTCTTT. This sequence encodes CSVVPSRGEAFF.

The V and J genes are TRBV6-1 and TRBJ2-3; D remains ambiguous. CDR3 size: 17 residues. Trimming cost V 0 bases and J 2 bases, with 15 bases left between them. Germline V gene data show CDR1 as MNHNS and CDR2 as SASEGT. CDR3 in DNA: TGTGCCAGCAGTGAAGCGCGACACCCCAGTTCCACAGATACGCAGTATTTT. Its translation: CASSEARHPSSTDTQYF.

The CDR3 DNA follows: TGTGCCAGCAGCAAAGAGTGGGTGTCCGGGACAGCATCCAATGAGCAGTTCTTC. Translating it yields CASSKEWVSGTASNEQFF. This chain links TRBV7-9 with TRBJ2-1, with 7 bases matching TRBD1. The CDR3 is made up of 18 amino acids. V trimming: 5 bases; J trimming: 6 bases; junction bases outside the gene matches: 19. Germline-derived CDR1 and CDR2 are SEHNR and FQNEAQ (reference sequence).

The rearrangement joins TRBV5-1 to TRBJ1-1, with D uncertain. The germline gives CDR1 SGHRS, CDR2 YFSETQ. CDR3 length equals 17 residues. With 0 bases removed from V and 1 base from J, the gap between germline ends came to 16 bases. The CDR3 loop reads CASSLVAPVRTNTEAFF. CDR3 bases: TGCGCCAGCAGCTTGGTTGCTCCGGTAAGAACGAACACTGAAGCTTTCTTT.

V usage is TRBV29-1 and J usage is TRBJ1-1, with 8 bases matching TRBD1. Looked up from germline, CDR1 is SQVTM and CDR2 is ANQGSEA. The trim removed 5 bases at V and 4 bases at J, leaving 3 bases unmatched. CDR3 length: 12 amino acids. The CDR3 protein is CSVPGQGTEAFF. The CDR3 nucleotides read TGCAGCGTTCCCGGACAGGGCACTGAAGCTTTCTTT. Combining the CDR3 with reference TRBV29-1 and TRBJ1-1 gives the whole variable domain SAVISQKPSRDICQRGTSLTIQCQVDSQVTMMFWYRQQPGQSLTLIATANQGSEATYESGFVIDKFPISRPNLTFSTLTVSNMSPEDSSIYLCSVPGQGTEAFFGQGTRLTVV.

This clone was detected only a few times. The rearrangement links TRBV9 to TRBJ2-2, with 11 bases fitting TRBD2. CDR1 is SGDLS, CDR2 YYNGEE, per germline. The V segment lost 2 bases and the J segment 7 bases; nucleotides outside the gene matches: 4. The CDR3 is 15 amino acids. Here the CDR3 DNA reads TGTGCCAGCAGCGTTAGCGGGGGGGCAATCGGGGAGCTGTTTTTT. It translates to CASSVSGGAIGELFF.

This clone was recorded a few times. J is TRBJ1-5 and V is TRBV30; D ambiguous. In germline, CDR1 is GTSNPN, CDR2 SVGIG (reference sequence). CDR3 length: 13 amino acids. V lost 3 bases and J lost 10, with 16 bases in between. CDR3 sequence: CAWSVNPALPQHF. The CDR3 nucleotides are TGTGCCTGGAGCGTAAACCCAGCGCTACCCCAGCATTTT.